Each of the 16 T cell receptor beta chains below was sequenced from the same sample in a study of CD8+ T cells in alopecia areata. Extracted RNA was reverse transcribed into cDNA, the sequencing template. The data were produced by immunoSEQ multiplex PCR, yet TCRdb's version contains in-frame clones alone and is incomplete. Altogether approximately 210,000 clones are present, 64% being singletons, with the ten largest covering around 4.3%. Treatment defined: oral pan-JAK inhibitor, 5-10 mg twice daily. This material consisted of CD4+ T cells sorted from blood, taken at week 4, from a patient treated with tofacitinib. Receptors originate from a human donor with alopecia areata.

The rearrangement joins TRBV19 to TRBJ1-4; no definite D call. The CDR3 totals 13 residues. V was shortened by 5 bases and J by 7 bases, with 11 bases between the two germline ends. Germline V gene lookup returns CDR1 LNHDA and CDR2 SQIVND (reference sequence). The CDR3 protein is CASSASSVEKLFF. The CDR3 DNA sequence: TGTGCCAGTAGTGCCTCTTCGGTTGAAAAACTGTTTTTT.

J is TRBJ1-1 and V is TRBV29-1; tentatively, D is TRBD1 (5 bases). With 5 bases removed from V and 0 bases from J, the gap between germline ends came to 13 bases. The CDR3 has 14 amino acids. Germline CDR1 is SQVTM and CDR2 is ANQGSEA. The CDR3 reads CSVSRDLLNTEAFF. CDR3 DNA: TGCAGCGTTTCCAGGGACCTGTTGAACACTGAAGCTTTCTTT.

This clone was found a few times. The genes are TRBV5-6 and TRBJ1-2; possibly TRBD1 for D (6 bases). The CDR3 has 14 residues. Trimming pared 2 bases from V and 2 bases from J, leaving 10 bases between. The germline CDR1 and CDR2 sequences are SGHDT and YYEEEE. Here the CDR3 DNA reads TGTGCCAGCAGCTTCGGACAGTCCAACTATGGCTACACCTTC. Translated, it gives CASSFGQSNYGYTF.

The CDR3 loop is CASSLTDTDTQYF. DNA for the CDR3: TGTGCCAGCAGCTTGACAGACACAGATACGCAGTATTTT. The V gene is TRBV5-4, the J gene TRBJ2-3; D not resolved. Germline V gene lookup returns CDR1 SGHNT and CDR2 YYREEE (reference sequence). V was trimmed by 1 base and J by 2 bases, leaving 5 bases between them. This CDR3 region has 13 residues.

This CDR3 is CASSLPGQGGDGYTF. CDR3 sequence (DNA): TGTGCCAGCAGTCTACCTGGACAGGGGGGGGATGGCTACACCTTC. The V gene is TRBV6-5, the J gene TRBJ1-2; 10 positions match TRBD1. The CDR3 covers 15 residues. V shed 5 bases, J shed 6 bases, and the junction held 9 bases outside the gene matches. CDR1 and CDR2 from the germline V gene are MNHEY and SVGAGI.

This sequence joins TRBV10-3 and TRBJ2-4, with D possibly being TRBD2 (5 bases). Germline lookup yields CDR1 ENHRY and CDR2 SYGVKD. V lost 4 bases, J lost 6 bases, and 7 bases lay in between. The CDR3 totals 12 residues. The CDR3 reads CAISGEGNIQYF. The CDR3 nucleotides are TGTGCCATCAGTGGAGAGGGAAACATTCAGTACTTC.

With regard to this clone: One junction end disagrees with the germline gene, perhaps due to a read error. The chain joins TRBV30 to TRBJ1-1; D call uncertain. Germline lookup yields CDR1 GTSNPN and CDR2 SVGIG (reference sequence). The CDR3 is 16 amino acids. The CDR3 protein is CAWSVFMKQTYKEMPF. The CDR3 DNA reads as TGTGCCTGGAGTGTGTTTATGAAACAGACCTATAAGGAAATGCCGTTT.

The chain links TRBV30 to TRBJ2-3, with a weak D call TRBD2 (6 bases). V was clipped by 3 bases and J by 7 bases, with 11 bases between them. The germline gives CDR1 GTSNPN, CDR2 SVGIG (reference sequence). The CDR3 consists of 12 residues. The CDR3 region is CAWSPTRNTQYF. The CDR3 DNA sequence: TGTGCCTGGAGCCCGACTAGGAATACGCAGTATTTT. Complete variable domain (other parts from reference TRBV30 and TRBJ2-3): SQTIHQWPATLVQPVGSPLSLECTVEGTSNPNLYWYRQAAGRGLQLLFYSVGIGQISSEVPQNLSASRPQDRQFILSSKKLLLSDSGFYLCAWSPTRNTQYFGPGTRLTVL.

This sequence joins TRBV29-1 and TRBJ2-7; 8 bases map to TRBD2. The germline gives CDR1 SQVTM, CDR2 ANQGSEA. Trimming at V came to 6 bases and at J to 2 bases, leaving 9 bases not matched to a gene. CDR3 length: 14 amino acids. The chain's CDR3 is CSVTGGAFTYEQYF. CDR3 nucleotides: TGCAGCGTCACCGGGGGGGCTTTTACCTACGAGCAGTACTTC.

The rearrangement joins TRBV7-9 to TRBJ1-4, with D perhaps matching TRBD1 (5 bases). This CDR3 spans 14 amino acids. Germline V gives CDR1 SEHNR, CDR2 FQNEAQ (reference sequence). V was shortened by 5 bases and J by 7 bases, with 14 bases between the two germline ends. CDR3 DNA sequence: TGTGCCAGCAGCCCCCTACCGGGGGTTGAAAAACTGTTTTTT. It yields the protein CASSPLPGVEKLFF.

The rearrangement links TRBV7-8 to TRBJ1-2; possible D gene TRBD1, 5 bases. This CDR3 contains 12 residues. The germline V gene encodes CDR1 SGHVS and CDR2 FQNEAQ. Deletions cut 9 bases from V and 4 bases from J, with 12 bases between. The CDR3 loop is CASMTDSYGYTF. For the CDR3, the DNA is TGTGCCAGTATGACAGACAGCTATGGCTACACCTTC.

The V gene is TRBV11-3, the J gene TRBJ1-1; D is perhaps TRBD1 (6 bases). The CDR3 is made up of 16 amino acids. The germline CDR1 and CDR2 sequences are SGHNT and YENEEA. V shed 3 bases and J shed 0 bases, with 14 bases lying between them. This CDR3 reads CASSFRGGGLNTEAFF. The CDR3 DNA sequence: TGTGCCAGCAGCTTTCGGGGGGGCGGCCTGAACACTGAAGCTTTCTTT.

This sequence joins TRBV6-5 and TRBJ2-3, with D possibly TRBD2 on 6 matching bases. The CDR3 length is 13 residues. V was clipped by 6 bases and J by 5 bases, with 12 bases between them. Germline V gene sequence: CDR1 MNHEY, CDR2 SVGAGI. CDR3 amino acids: CASSFLALDTQYF. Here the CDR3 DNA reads TGTGCCAGCAGCTTTCTAGCGTTAGATACGCAGTATTTT.

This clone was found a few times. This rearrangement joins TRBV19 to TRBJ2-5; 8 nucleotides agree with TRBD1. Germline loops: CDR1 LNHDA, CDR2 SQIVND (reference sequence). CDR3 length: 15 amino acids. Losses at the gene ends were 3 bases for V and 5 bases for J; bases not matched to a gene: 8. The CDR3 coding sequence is TGTGCCAGTAGTATGGGGACAGGCACCGGGGAGACCCAGTACTTC. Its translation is CASSMGTGTGETQYF.

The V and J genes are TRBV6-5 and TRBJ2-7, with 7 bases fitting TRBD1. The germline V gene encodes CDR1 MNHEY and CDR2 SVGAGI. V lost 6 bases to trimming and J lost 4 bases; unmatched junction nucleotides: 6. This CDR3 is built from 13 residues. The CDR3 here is CASRRQGGYEQYF. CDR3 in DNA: TGTGCCAGCAGGAGACAGGGTGGATACGAGCAGTACTTC.

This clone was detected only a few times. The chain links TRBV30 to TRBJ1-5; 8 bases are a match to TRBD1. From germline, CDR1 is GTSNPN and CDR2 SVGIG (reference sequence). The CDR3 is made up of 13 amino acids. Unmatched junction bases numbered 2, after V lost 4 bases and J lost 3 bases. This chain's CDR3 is CAWNRGNNQPQHF. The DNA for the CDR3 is TGTGCCTGGAACAGGGGGAACAATCAGCCCCAGCATTTT.